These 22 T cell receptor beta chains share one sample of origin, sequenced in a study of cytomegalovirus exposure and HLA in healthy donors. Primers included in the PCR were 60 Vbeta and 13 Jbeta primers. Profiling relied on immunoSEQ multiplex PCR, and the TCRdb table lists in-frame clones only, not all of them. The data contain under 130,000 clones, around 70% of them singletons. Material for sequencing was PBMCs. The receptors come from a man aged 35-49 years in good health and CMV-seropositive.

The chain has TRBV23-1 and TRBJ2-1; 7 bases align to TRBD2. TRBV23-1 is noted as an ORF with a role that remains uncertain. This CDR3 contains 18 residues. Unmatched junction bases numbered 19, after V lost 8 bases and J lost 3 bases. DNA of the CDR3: TGCGCCAGCGGCCGTCTTAGCACGGGAGGAAATCGCTACAATGAGCAGTTCTTC. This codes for CASGRLSTGGNRYNEQFF.

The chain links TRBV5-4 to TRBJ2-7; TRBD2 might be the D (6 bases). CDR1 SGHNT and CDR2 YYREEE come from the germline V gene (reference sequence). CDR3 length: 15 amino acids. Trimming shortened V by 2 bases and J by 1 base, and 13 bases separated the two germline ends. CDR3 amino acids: CASSLGRDASYEQYF. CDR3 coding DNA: TGTGCCAGCAGCTTAGGGCGGGATGCTTCCTACGAGCAGTACTTC.

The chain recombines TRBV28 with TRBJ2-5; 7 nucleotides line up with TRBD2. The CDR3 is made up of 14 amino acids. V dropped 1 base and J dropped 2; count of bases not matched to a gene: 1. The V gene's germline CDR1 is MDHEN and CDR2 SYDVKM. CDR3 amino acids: CASSLYGGQETQYF. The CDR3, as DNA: TGTGCCAGCAGTTTATACGGGGGGCAAGAGACCCAGTACTTC.

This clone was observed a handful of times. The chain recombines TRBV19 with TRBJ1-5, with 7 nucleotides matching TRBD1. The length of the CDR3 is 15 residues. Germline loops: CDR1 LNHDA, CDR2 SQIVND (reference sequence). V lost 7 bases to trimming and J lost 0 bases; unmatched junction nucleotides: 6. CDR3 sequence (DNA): TGTGCCAGTACCGAGACAGGGTATAGCAATCAGCCCCAGCATTTT. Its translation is CASTETGYSNQPQHF.

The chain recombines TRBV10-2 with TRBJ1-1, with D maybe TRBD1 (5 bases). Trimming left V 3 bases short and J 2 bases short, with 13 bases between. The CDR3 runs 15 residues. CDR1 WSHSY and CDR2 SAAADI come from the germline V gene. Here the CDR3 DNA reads TGCGCCAGCAGTGACAGGGCGGGGGTCAACACTGAAGCTTTCTTT. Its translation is CASSDRAGVNTEAFF.

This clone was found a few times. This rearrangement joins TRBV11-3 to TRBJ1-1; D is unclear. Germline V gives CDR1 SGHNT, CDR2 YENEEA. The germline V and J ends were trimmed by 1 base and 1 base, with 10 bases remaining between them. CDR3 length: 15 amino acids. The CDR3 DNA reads TGTGCCAGCAGCTTAGGGTTTCGGGGGAACACTGAAGCTTTCTTT. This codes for CASSLGFRGNTEAFF.

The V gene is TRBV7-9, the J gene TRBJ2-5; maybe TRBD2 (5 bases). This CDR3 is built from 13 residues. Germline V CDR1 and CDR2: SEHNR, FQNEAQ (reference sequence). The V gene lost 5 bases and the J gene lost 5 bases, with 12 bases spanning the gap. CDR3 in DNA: TGTGCCAGCAGCCGTTTTAGCGTGGAGACCCAGTACTTC. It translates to CASSRFSVETQYF.

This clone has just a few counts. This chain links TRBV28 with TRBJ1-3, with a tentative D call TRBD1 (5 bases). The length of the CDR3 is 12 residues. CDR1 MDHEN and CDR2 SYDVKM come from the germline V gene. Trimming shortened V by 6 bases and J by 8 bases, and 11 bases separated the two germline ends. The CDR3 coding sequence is TGTGCCAGCAGCGCCTTAGGGGACACCATATATTTT. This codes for CASSALGDTIYF.

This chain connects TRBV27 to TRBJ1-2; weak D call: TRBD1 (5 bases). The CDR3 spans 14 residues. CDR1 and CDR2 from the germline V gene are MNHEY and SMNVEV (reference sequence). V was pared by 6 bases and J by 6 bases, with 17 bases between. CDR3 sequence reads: CASRDGGEKNGYTF. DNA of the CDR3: TGTGCCAGCAGAGACGGAGGGGAGAAGAATGGCTACACCTTC.

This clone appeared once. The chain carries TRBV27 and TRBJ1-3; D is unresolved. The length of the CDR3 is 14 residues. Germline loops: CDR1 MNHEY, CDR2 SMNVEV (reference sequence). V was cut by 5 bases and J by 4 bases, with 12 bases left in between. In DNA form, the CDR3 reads TGTGCCAGCAGTCCAGCTAGTACCGGAAACACCATATATTTT. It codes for CASSPASTGNTIYF.

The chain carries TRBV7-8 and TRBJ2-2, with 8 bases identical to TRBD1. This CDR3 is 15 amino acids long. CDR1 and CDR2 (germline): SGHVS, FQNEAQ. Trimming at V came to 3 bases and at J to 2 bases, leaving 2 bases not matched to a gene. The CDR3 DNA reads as TGTGCCAGCAGCTTCGACAGGGGTAACACCGGGGAGCTGTTTTTT. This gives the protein CASSFDRGNTGELFF.

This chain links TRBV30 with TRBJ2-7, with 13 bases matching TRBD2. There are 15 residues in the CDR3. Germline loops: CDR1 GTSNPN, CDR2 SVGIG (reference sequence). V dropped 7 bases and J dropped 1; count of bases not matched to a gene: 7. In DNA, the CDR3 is TGTGCCTTAAGACTAGCGGGAGGTCATTCCTACGAGCAGTACTTC. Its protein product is CALRLAGGHSYEQYF. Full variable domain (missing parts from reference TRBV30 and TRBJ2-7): SQTIHQWPATLVQPVGSPLSLECTVEGTSNPNLYWYRQAAGRGLQLLFYSVGIGQISSEVPQNLSASRPQDRQFILSSKKLLLSDSGFYLCALRLAGGHSYEQYFGPGTRLTVT.

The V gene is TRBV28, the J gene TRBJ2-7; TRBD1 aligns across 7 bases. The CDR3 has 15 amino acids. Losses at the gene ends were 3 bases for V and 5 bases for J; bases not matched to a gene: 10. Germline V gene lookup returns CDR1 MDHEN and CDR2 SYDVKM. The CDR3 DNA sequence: TGTGCCAGCAGTTTTAGGGGGCGACTTGACCACGAGCAGTACTTC. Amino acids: CASSFRGRLDHEQYF.

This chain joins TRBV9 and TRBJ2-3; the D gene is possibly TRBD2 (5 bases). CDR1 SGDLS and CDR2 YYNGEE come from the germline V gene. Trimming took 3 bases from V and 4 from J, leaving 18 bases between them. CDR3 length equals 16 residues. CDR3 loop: CASSDLSGFGADTQYF. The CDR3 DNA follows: TGTGCCAGCAGCGACTTAAGCGGCTTTGGGGCAGATACGCAGTATTTT.

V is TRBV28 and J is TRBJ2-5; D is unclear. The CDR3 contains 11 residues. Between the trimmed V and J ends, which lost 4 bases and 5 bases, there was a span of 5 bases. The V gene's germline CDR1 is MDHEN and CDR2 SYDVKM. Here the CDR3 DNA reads TGTGCCAGCAGTTCTCGGGAGACCCAGTACTTC. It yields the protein CASSSRETQYF.

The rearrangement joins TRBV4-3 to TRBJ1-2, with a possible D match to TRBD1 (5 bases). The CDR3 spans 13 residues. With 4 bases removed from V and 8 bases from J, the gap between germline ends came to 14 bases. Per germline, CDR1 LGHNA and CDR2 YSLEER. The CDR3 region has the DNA TGCGCCAGCAGCCCAACTGGGGCAGACGGCTACACCTTC. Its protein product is CASSPTGADGYTF.

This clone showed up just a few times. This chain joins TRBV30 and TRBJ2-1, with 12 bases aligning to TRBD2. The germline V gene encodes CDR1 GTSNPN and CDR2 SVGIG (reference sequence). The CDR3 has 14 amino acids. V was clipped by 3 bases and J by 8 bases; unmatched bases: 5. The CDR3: CAWRASGRGDEQFF. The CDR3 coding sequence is TGTGCCTGGAGGGCTAGCGGGAGGGGGGATGAGCAGTTCTTC.

The DNA for the CDR3 is TGTGCCAGCGGGCACCCCCGGGATACGCAGTATTTT. This sequence encodes CASGHPRDTQYF. The V gene is TRBV7-8, the J gene TRBJ2-3; D unclear. V was trimmed by 8 bases and J by 6 bases, leaving 12 bases between them. CDR3 size: 12 residues. In germline, CDR1 is SGHVS, CDR2 FQNEAQ.

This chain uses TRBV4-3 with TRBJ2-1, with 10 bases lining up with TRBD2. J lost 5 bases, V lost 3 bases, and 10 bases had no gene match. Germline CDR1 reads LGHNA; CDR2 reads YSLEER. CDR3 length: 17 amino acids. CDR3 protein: CASSQWVSSGRNNEQFF. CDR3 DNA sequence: TGCGCCAGCAGCCAGTGGGTTTCTAGCGGGAGAAACAATGAGCAGTTCTTC.

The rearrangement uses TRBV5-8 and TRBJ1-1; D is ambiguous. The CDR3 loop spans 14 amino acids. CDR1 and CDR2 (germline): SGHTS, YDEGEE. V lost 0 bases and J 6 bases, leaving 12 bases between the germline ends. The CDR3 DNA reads TGTGCCAGCAGCTTGGGGGGAGGTCGGGCTGAAGCTTTCTTT. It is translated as CASSLGGGRAEAFF.

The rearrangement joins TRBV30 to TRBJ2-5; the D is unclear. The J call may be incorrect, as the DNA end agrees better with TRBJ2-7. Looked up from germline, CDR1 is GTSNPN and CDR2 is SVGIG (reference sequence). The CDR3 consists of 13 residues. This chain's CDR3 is CAWSVLVNGEQYF. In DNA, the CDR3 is TGTGCCTGGAGTGTCCTAGTTAATGGCGAGCAGTACTTC.

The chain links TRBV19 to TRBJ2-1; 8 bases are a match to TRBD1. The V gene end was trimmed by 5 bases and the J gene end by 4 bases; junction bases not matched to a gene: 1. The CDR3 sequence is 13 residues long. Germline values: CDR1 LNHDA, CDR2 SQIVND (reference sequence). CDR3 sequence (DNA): TGTGCCAGTAGTCGACAGGGGTACAATGAGCAGTTCTTC. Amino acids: CASSRQGYNEQFF.